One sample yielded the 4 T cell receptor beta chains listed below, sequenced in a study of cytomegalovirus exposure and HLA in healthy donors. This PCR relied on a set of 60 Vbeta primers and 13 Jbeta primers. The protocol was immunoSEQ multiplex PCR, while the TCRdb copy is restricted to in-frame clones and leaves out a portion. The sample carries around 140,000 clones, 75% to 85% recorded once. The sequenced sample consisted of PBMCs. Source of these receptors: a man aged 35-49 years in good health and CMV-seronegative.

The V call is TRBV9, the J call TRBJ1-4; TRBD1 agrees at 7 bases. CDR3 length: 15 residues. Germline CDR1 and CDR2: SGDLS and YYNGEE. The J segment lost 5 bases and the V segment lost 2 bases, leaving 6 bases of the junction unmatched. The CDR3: CASSVTGVPNEKLFF. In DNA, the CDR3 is TGTGCCAGCAGCGTTACAGGGGTACCCAATGAAAAACTGTTTTTT.

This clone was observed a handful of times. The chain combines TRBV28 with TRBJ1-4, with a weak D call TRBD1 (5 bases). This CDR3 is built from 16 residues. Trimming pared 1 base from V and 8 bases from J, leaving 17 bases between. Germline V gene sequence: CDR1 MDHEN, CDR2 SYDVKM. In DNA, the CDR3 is TGTGCCAGCAGTTTATTTGGGGACTCGGGGAGGGAAAAACTGTTTTTT. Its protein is CASSLFGDSGREKLFF. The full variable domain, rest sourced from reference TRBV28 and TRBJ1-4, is DVKVTQSSRYLVKRTGEKVFLECVQDMDHENMFWYRQDPGLGLRLIYFSYDVKMKEKGDIPEGYSVSREKKERFSLILESASTNQTSMYLCASSLFGDSGREKLFFGSGTQLSVL.

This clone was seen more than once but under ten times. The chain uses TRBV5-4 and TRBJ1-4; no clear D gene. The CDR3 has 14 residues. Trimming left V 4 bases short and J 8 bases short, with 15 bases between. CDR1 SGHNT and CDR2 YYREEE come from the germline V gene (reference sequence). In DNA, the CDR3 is TGTGCCAGCAGCCCGCGGGGAAGAGGGGAAAAACTGTTTTTT. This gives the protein CASSPRGRGEKLFF.

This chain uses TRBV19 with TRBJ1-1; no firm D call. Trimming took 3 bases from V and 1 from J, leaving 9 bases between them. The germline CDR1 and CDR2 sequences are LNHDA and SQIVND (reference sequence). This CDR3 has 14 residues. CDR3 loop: CASSISAANTEAFF. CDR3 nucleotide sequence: TGTGCCAGTAGTATTTCGGCGGCGAACACTGAAGCTTTCTTT. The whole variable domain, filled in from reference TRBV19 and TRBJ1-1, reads DGGITQSPKYLFRKEGQNVTLSCEQNLNHDAMYWYRQDPGQGLRLIYYSQIVNDFQKGDIAEGYSVSREKKESFPLTVTSAQKNPTAFYLCASSISAANTEAFFGQGTRLTVV.